The 14 T cell receptor beta chains below were found in one sample sequenced in a study of blood T cell repertoires in COVID-19. Clones were read by immunoSEQ multiplex PCR, and TCRdb kept only the in-frame ones, dropping some. The sample gives some 140,000 clones, less than 80% of which show up once; around 4% is in the top ten. The specimen was peripheral blood. The receptors originated from a man aged 55 to 69 with acute or convalescent COVID-19.

The rearrangement uses TRBV28 and TRBJ1-2, with D possibly being TRBD1 (5 bases). CDR1 and CDR2 from the germline V gene are MDHEN and SYDVKM. V dropped 4 bases and J dropped 2 bases, with 8 bases sitting between them. CDR3 length equals 13 residues. In nucleotides, the CDR3 is TGTGCCAGCAGTTCGACAGAAAACTATGGCTACACCTTC. Protein product: CASSSTENYGYTF.

This clone appeared a single time. The chain couples TRBV7-8 to TRBJ1-2; TRBD1 might be the D (5 bases). This CDR3 has 14 residues. Germline V CDR1 and CDR2: SGHVS, FQNEAQ. Trimming pared 2 bases from V and 2 bases from J, leaving 9 bases between. In DNA, the CDR3 is TGTGCCAGCAGCTTAACAGGAGAGAACTATGGCTACACCTTC. Translation: CASSLTGENYGYTF.

V is TRBV5-1 and J is TRBJ1-1; 8 bases map to TRBD1. V gave up 4 bases and J gave up 3 bases; unmatched junction bases: 5. This CDR3 spans 14 amino acids. Germline lookup yields CDR1 SGHRS and CDR2 YFSETQ. This chain's CDR3 is CASSKNRGDTEAFF. The CDR3 DNA reads TGCGCCAGCAGCAAGAACAGGGGGGACACTGAAGCTTTCTTT. The full variable domain, rest sourced from reference TRBV5-1 and TRBJ1-1, is KAGVTQTPRYLIKTRGQQVTLSCSPISGHRSVSWYQQTPGQGLQFLFEYFSETQRNKGNFPGRFSGRQFSNSRSEMNVSTLELGDSALYLCASSKNRGDTEAFFGQGTRLTVV.

The chain uses TRBV19 and TRBJ1-1; TRBD1 is a possible D gene (5 bases). Trimming removed 5 bases at V and 3 bases at J, with 10 bases between. The CDR3 consists of 13 residues. Germline assignment: CDR1 LNHDA and CDR2 SQIVND (reference sequence). CDR3 nucleotide sequence: TGTGCCAGTAGTCGGACGGGGGACACTGAAGCTTTCTTT. This sequence encodes CASSRTGDTEAFF.

In its sample, this clone was seen once. The rearrangement links TRBV6-5 to TRBJ2-1, with no clear D. V shed 2 bases and J shed 1 base, with 6 bases lying between them. From germline, CDR1 is MNHEY and CDR2 SVGAGI. The CDR3 extends over 14 amino acids. In DNA, the CDR3 is TGTGCCAGCAGTTACGACTTATCCTACAATGAGCAGTTCTTC. This translates into CASSYDLSYNEQFF.

The chain employs TRBV5-6 and TRBJ2-7, with 8 positions matching TRBD1. Germline CDR1 SGHDT, CDR2 YYEEEE. V dropped 4 bases and J dropped 5; count of bases not matched to a gene: 11. This CDR3 is built from 15 residues. The CDR3 protein is CASSAKTGVIDEQYF. The CDR3 DNA reads as TGTGCCAGCAGCGCTAAGACAGGGGTGATCGACGAGCAGTACTTC.

The rearrangement links TRBV14 to TRBJ1-4; D not certain. CDR1 is SGHDN, CDR2 FVKESK, per germline. V was cut by 2 bases and J by 4 bases, with 14 bases left in between. CDR3 length equals 16 residues. The CDR3 protein is CASSQLAGDFNEKLFF. The CDR3 nucleotides read TGTGCCAGCAGCCAACTGGCTGGAGACTTTAATGAAAAACTGTTTTTT.

The chain links TRBV5-4 to TRBJ1-2, with D possibly TRBD1 on 6 matching bases. The CDR3 totals 13 residues. V was cut by 6 bases and J by 4 bases, with 13 bases left in between. The germline V gene has CDR1 SGHNT and CDR2 YYREEE (reference sequence). The CDR3 DNA reads TGTGCCAGCAAATTGGACAGCCTCTATGGCTACACCTTC. It specifies CASKLDSLYGYTF.

The chain carries TRBV21-1 and TRBJ1-1; TRBD1 reflects the table's D call only, with no check against the DNA. TRBV21-1 constitutes a pseudogene. CDR3 size: 16 residues. In nucleotides, the CDR3 is TGTGCCAGCAGCAAAGGGGGCAGGGTTTTCGGCACTGAAGCTTTCTTT. It yields the protein CASSKGGRVFGTEAFF.

The chain employs TRBV19 and TRBJ1-4, with a tentative D call TRBD1 (6 bases). Germline V gives CDR1 LNHDA, CDR2 SQIVND (reference sequence). The CDR3 extends over 15 amino acids. V was trimmed by 3 bases and J by 3 bases, leaving 11 bases between them. CDR3 loop: CASSIGGAANEKLFF. The CDR3 DNA follows: TGTGCCAGTAGTATCGGGGGGGCCGCTAATGAAAAACTGTTTTTT.

This clone was observed a handful of times. The V and J genes are TRBV5-1 and TRBJ1-2; the match to TRBD1 covers 9 bases. CDR1 is SGHRS and CDR2 is YFSETQ in the germline V gene. The CDR3 runs 19 residues. Losses at the gene ends were 1 base for V and 0 bases for J; bases not matched to a gene: 13. CDR3 protein: CASSLRAGTGTQANYGYTF. The DNA of the CDR3 is TGCGCCAGCAGCTTGAGAGCCGGGACAGGGACTCAAGCTAACTATGGCTACACCTTC.

This chain connects TRBV28 to TRBJ1-2; D is unclear. Germline V gives CDR1 MDHEN, CDR2 SYDVKM. The V gene lost 7 bases and the J gene lost 8 bases, with 17 bases spanning the gap. The length of the CDR3 is 13 residues. CDR3 coding DNA: TGTGCCAGCAATCCCGCGGCGTCGGGGGGCTACACCTTC. It translates to CASNPAASGGYTF.

The chain recombines TRBV4-2 with TRBJ1-5; D might be TRBD1 (5 bases). The V end was cut by 0 bases, the J end by 2 bases, with 8 bases between. The CDR3 contains 15 residues. CDR1 is LGHNA, CDR2 YNFKEQ, per germline. The DNA of the CDR3 is TGTGCCAGCAGCCAAGAACAGGTCGGCAATCAGCCCCAGCATTTT. It codes for CASSQEQVGNQPQHF.

The genes are TRBV5-6 and TRBJ2-7; 7 bases match TRBD1. The CDR3 is 14 amino acids. V lost 0 bases to trimming and J lost 1 base; unmatched junction nucleotides: 1. Germline loops: CDR1 SGHDT, CDR2 YYEEEE. The CDR3 loop is CASSLVGQSYEQYF. CDR3 sequence (DNA): TGTGCCAGCAGCTTGGTGGGACAGTCCTACGAGCAGTACTTC.